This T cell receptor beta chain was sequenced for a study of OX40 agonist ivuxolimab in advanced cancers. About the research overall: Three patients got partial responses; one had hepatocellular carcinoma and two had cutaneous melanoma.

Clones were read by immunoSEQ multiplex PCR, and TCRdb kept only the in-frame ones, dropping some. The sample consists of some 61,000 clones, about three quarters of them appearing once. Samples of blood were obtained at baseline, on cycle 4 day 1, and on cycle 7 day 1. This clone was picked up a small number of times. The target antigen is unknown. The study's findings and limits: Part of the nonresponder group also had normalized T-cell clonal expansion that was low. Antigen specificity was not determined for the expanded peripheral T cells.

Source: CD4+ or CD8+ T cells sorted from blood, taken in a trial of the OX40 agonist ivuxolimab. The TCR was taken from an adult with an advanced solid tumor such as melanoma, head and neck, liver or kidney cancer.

The CDR3 reads CASSLGSWLGDTGELFF. For the CDR3, the DNA is TGCGCCAGCAGCTTGGGAAGCTGGTTAGGGGACACCGGGGAGCTGTTTTTT. The chain carries TRBV5-1 and TRBJ2-2; tentative D call: TRBD1 (5 bases). CDR1 and CDR2 from the germline V gene are SGHRS and YFSETQ. Trimming shortened V by 0 bases and J by 3 bases, and 15 bases separated the two germline ends. This CDR3 is built from 17 residues.